What follows are 15 T cell receptor beta chains derived from one specimen sequenced in a study of CD8+ T cells in alopecia areata. Treatment defined: oral pan-JAK inhibitor, 5-10 mg twice daily. RNA was extracted and reverse transcribed into cDNA as the sequencing template. Method: immunoSEQ multiplex PCR; TCRdb's copy keeps in-frame clones and lacks some. The sample lists under 350,000 clones, over 45% seen once, with 1.8% in the top ten. Sequences were derived from CD4+ T cells sorted from blood, sampled at week 24, from a patient treated with tofacitinib. The source is a human donor with alopecia areata.

CDR3 protein: CASGRAGELFF. CDR3 sequence (DNA): TGTGCTAGCGGTCGGGCTGGGGAGCTGTTTTTT. The chain couples TRBV7-7 to TRBJ2-2, with a possible D match to TRBD2 (6 bases). The CDR3 is 11 residues long. The germline gives CDR1 SSHAT, CDR2 FNYEAQ (reference sequence). Full variable domain (missing parts from reference TRBV7-7 and TRBJ2-2): GAGVSQSPRYKVTKRGQDVTLRCDPISSHATLYWYQQALGQGPEFLTYFNYEAQPDKSGLPSDRFSAERPEGSISTLTIQRTEQRDSAMYRCASGRAGELFFGEGSRLTVL.

In regard to this clone: The identical CDR3 is also encoded by other nucleotide sequences in the sample. The V call is TRBV5-1, the J call TRBJ1-1; D call uncertain. Looked up from germline, CDR1 is SGHRS and CDR2 is YFSETQ. Trimming took 0 bases from V and 1 from J, leaving 7 bases between them. This CDR3 spans 14 amino acids. The CDR3 reads CASSLDTTNTEAFF. The DNA of the CDR3 is TGCGCCAGCAGCTTGGACACGACGAACACTGAAGCTTTCTTT.

This clone was observed once. The chain carries TRBV29-1 and TRBJ1-1; 10 nucleotides line up with TRBD1. Per germline, CDR1 SQVTM and CDR2 ANQGSEA. V gave up 1 base and J gave up 4 bases; unmatched junction bases: 6. This CDR3 has 15 residues. The CDR3 DNA is TGCAGCGTTGAAGGTGTGAGACAGGGGGCCACTGAAGCTTTCTTT. Amino acid sequence: CSVEGVRQGATEAFF.

This clone was seen once. This sequence joins TRBV2 and TRBJ1-2; 7 bases map to TRBD1. Germline V CDR1 and CDR2: SNHLY, FYNNEI. The trim removed 5 bases at V and 7 bases at J, leaving 4 bases unmatched. The CDR3 has 12 amino acids. CDR3 in amino acids: CASSRRDSGYTF. CDR3 in DNA: TGTGCCAGCAGTCGCCGGGACAGTGGCTACACCTTC.

The V call is TRBV28, the J call TRBJ2-7; D not resolved. The V gene lost 6 bases and the J gene lost 3 bases, with 21 bases spanning the gap. CDR1 is MDHEN, CDR2 SYDVKM, per germline. This CDR3 contains 16 residues. This chain's CDR3 is CASSPPPRKRNYEQYF. The CDR3 region has the DNA TGTGCCAGCAGCCCACCCCCTAGAAAGCGAAACTACGAGCAGTACTTC.

This clone was seen once. Other nucleotide sequences in the sample specify the same CDR3. The chain couples TRBV7-2 to TRBJ1-1; D might be TRBD1 (6 bases). The CDR3 has 13 amino acids. V was cut by 2 bases and J by 3 bases, with 7 bases left in between. CDR1 and CDR2 (germline): SGHTA, FQGNSA. The CDR3 sequence: CASSLRTDTEAFF. In DNA, the CDR3 is TGTGCCAGCAGCTTAAGGACAGACACTGAAGCTTTCTTT.

This clone has more than one count but fewer than ten. The rearrangement uses TRBV19 and TRBJ1-6; D is perhaps TRBD1 (5 bases). This CDR3 region has 18 residues. Trimming removed 3 bases from V and 6 bases from J, with 21 bases in between. Germline values: CDR1 LNHDA, CDR2 SQIVND (reference sequence). In DNA form, the CDR3 reads TGTGCCAGTAGTATGTCGTTCAGAGGGACTTCGATTAATTCACCCCTCCACTTT. This codes for CASSMSFRGTSINSPLHF. Filled out from reference TRBV19 and TRBJ1-6, the complete variable domain reads DGGITQSPKYLFRKEGQNVTLSCEQNLNHDAMYWYRQDPGQGLRLIYYSQIVNDFQKGDIAEGYSVSREKKESFPLTVTSAQKNPTAFYLCASSMSFRGTSINSPLHFGNGTRLTVT.

This chain joins TRBV7-2 and TRBJ1-6; D might be TRBD1 (5 bases). The CDR3 is made up of 15 amino acids. Trimming pared 1 base from V and 10 bases from J, leaving 14 bases between. From germline, CDR1 is SGHTA and CDR2 FQGNSA. The CDR3 loop is CASSLDQGVGSPLHF. The CDR3 coding sequence is TGTGCCAGCAGCTTAGACCAGGGTGTGGGGTCACCCCTCCACTTT.

The V and J genes are TRBV2 and TRBJ2-7; D may correspond to TRBD1 or TRBD2 (7 bases each). The CDR3 runs 16 residues. CDR1 SNHLY and CDR2 FYNNEI come from the germline V gene. V was cut by 8 bases and J by 2 bases, with 22 bases left in between. The CDR3 region has the DNA TGTGCCAGCCGCCCCTCGGGGGGACAGAGAACCTACGAGCAGTACTTC. It encodes CASRPSGGQRTYEQYF.

The chain is built from TRBV7-9 and TRBJ1-2; D gene unclear. V lost 1 base, J lost 0 bases, and 3 bases lay in between. CDR3 length: 13 amino acids. The germline V gene encodes CDR1 SEHNR and CDR2 FQNEAQ (reference sequence). CDR3 residues: CASSLGTNYGYTF. Written as DNA, the CDR3 is TGTGCCAGCAGCTTAGGGACTAACTATGGCTACACCTTC.

This chain uses TRBV27 with TRBJ2-1; TRBD1 matches 12 bases. The CDR3 has 15 amino acids. The germline V gene encodes CDR1 MNHEY and CDR2 SMNVEV (reference sequence). J was trimmed by 10 bases and V by 5 bases; bases with no gene match: 9. DNA of the CDR3: TGTGCCAGCAGTCCGGGACAGGGGGCCCCACGGGAGCAGTTCTTC. Translated: CASSPGQGAPREQFF.

This clone showed up just a few times. The chain combines TRBV25-1 with TRBJ1-1; TRBD1 might be the D (5 bases). V lost 4 bases to trimming and J lost 4 bases, with 10 bases between them. CDR3 length: 13 amino acids. Germline CDR1 is MGHDK and CDR2 is SYGVNS. CDR3 in DNA: TGTGCCAGCAGTGGATTGGGGGGCACTGAAGCTTTCTTT. Translation: CASSGLGGTEAFF.

V gene TRBV29-1 combines with J gene TRBJ2-7, with a possible D match to TRBD1 (6 bases). The CDR3 spans 13 residues. The germline gives CDR1 SQVTM, CDR2 ANQGSEA. The V end lost 6 bases, the J end lost 4 bases, and 16 bases lay between the germline ends. This CDR3 is CSVPGQGLYEQYF. As DNA, the CDR3 is TGCAGCGTCCCGGGACAAGGACTTTACGAGCAGTACTTC.

Remarks on this clone: The sample has other DNA sequences that encode this CDR3 too. The chain is built from TRBV9 and TRBJ2-3; a possible D gene is TRBD2 (5 bases). The V end was cut by 0 bases, the J end by 4 bases, with 6 bases between. Germline V gene sequence: CDR1 SGDLS, CDR2 YYNGEE. The CDR3 spans 13 residues. The DNA for the CDR3 is TGTGCCAGCAGCGTAGGAGGGCCAGATACGCAGTATTTT. It encodes CASSVGGPDTQYF.

The J gene is TRBJ2-1, the V gene TRBV4-3; 9 nucleotides agree with TRBD2. The CDR3 consists of 16 residues. V lost 0 bases to trimming and J lost 9 bases; unmatched junction nucleotides: 9. CDR1 LGHNA and CDR2 YSLEER come from the germline V gene. The CDR3 DNA reads TGCGCCAGCAGCCAAGATTGGGGCGGGGGGGCTGGTGAGCAGTTCTTC. It is translated as CASSQDWGGGAGEQFF.